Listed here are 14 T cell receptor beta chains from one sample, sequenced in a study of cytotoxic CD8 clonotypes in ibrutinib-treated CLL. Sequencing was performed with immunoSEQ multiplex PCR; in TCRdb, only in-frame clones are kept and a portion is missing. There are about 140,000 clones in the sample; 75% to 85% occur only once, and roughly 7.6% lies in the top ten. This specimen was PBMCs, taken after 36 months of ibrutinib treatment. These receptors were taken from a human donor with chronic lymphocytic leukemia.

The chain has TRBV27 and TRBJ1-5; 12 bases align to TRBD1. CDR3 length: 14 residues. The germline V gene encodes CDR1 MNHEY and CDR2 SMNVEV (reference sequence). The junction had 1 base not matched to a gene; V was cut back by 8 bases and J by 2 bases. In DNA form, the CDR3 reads TGTGCCAGCGGGACAGGGGGCGGCAATCAGCCCCAGCATTTT. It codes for CASGTGGGNQPQHF.

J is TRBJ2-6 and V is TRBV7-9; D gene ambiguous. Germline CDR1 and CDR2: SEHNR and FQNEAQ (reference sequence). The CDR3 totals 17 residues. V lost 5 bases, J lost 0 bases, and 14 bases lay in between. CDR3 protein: CASSPAILSSGANVLTF. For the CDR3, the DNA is TGTGCCAGCAGCCCAGCTATCTTATCCTCTGGGGCCAACGTCCTGACTTTC.

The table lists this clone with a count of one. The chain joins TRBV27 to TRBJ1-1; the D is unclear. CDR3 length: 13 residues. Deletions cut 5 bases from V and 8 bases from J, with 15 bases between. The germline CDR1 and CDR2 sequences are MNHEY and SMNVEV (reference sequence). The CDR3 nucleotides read TGTGCCAGCAGTCCCCTGGCTGTAAGGGAAGCTTTCTTT. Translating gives CASSPLAVREAFF.

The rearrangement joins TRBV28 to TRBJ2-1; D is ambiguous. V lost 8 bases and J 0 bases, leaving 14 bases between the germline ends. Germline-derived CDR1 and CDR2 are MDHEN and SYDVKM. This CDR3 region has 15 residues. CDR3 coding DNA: TGTGCCAGCCCTCCGACTCGCAGCTCCTACAATGAGCAGTTCTTC. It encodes CASPPTRSSYNEQFF.

As DNA, the CDR3 is TGTGCCTGGTGGGGGGAGACAGATACGCAGTATTTT. It translates to CAWWGETDTQYF. This rearrangement joins TRBV30 to TRBJ2-3, with D perhaps TRBD2 (6 bases). The CDR3 runs to 12 residues. Germline CDR1 GTSNPN, CDR2 SVGIG (reference sequence). Trimming removed 5 bases from V and 3 bases from J, with 9 bases in between.

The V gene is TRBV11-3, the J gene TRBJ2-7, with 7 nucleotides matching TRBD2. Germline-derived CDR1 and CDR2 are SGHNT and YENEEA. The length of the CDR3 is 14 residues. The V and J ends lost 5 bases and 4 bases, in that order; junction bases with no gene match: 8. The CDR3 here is CASSHSSGPYEQYF. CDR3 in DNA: TGTGCCAGCAGCCACTCTAGCGGACCTTACGAGCAGTACTTC.

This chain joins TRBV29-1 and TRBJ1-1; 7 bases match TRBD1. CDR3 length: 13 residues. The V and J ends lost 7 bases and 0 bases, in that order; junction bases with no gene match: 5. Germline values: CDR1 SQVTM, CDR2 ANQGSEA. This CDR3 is CSAEGQMNTEAFF. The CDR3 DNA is TGCAGCGCCGAGGGACAGATGAACACTGAAGCTTTCTTT.

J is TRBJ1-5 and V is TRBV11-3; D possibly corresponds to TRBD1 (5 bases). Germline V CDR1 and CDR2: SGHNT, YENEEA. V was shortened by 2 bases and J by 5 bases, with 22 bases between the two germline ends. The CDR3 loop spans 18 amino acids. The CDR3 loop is CASSLRKNGAPSDQPQHF. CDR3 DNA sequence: TGTGCCAGCAGCTTACGGAAAAACGGGGCGCCGTCTGATCAGCCCCAGCATTTT.

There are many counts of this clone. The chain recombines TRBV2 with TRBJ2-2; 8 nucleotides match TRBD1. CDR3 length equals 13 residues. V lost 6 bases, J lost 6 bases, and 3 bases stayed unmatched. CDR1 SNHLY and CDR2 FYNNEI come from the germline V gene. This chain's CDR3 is CASRTTGAGELFF. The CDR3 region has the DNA TGTGCCAGCAGAACGACAGGGGCCGGGGAGCTGTTTTTT.

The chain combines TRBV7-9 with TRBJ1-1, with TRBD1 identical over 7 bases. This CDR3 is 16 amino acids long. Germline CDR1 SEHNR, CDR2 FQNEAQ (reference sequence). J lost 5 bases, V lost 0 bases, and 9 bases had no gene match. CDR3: CASSLAPWTGGTEAFF. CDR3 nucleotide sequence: TGTGCCAGCAGCTTAGCGCCCTGGACAGGAGGGACTGAAGCTTTCTTT.

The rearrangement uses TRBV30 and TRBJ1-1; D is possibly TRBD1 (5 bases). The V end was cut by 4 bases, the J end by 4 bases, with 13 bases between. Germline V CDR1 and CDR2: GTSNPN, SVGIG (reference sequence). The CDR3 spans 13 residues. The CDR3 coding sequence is TGTGCCTGGAATAGGGGTGCCAGCACTGAAGCTTTCTTT. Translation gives CAWNRGASTEAFF.

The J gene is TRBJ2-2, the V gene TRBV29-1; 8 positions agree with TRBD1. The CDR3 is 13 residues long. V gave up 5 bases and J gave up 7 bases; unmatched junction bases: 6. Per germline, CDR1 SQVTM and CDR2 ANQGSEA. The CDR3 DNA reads TGCAGCGTTCCGGACAGGGAGAGCGGGGAGCTGTTTTTT. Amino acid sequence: CSVPDRESGELFF.

Here the CDR3 DNA reads TGTGCCAGCAGTTGGGGGACAGGTAACTCCTACGAGCAGTACTTC. It codes for CASSWGTGNSYEQYF. The J gene is TRBJ2-7, the V gene TRBV27; 8 bases align to TRBD1. The CDR3 runs 15 residues. J lost 0 bases, V lost 4 bases, and 5 bases had no gene match. Looked up from germline, CDR1 is MNHEY and CDR2 is SMNVEV (reference sequence).

In DNA form, the CDR3 reads TGTGCCAGCACGTACAGGGGGCGTTATCAGCCCCAGCATTTT. This gives the protein CASTYRGRYQPQHF. This chain links TRBV19 with TRBJ1-5, with 9 bases identical to TRBD1. The CDR3 is 14 residues long. Germline loops: CDR1 LNHDA, CDR2 SQIVND (reference sequence). After removal of 9 bases from V and 5 bases from J, the junction contained 8 bases not matched to a gene.